Listed here is a single TCR beta chain. The PCR was carried out with 60 Vbeta primers and 13 Jbeta primers. Generated by immunoSEQ multiplex PCR, the TCRdb table keeps only in-frame clones and is missing some. This table has over 80,000 clones, 73% appearing once. This specimen comes from a study of cytomegalovirus exposure and HLA in healthy donors. From germline, CDR1 is SNHLY and CDR2 FYNNEI. The CDR3 is 15 amino acids. Trimming removed 6 bases from V and 7 bases from J, with 21 bases in between. J is TRBJ1-2 and V is TRBV2, with D possibly being TRBD1 (6 bases). Sequenced sample: PBMCs. The sequence was collected from a man in his forties or fifties in good health and CMV-seronegative. The CDR3 loop reads CASSPPGGPLGGYTF. DNA of the CDR3: TGTGCCAGCAGCCCTCCGGGGGGCCCCTTAGGTGGCTACACCTTC.